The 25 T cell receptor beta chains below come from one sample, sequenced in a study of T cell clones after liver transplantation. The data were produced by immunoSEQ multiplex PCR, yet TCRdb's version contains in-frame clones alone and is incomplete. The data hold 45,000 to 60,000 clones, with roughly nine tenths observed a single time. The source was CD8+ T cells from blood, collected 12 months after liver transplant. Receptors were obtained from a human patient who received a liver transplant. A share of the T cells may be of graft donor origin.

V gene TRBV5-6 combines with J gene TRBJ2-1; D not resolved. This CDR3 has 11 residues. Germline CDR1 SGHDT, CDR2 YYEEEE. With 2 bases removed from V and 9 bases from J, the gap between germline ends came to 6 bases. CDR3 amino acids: CASSLLVEQFF. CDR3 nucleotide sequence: TGTGCCAGCAGCTTATTAGTTGAGCAGTTCTTC.

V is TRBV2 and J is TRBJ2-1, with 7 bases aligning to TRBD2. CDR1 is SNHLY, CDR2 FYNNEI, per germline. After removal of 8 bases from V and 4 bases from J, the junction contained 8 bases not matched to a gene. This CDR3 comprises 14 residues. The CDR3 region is CASQREPPYNEQFF. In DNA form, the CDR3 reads TGTGCCAGCCAGCGGGAACCCCCGTACAATGAGCAGTTCTTC.

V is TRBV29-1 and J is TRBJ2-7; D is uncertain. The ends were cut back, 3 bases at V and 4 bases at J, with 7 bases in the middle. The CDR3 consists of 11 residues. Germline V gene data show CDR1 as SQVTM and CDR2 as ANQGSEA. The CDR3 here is CSVDRQYEQYF. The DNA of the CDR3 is TGCAGCGTTGACCGTCAGTACGAGCAGTACTTC.

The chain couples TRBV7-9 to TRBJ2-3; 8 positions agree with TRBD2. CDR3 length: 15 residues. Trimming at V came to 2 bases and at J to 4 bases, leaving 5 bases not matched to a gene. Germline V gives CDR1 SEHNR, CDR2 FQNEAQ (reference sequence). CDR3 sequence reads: CASSLTGGGADTQYF. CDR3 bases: TGTGCCAGCAGCTTAACGGGAGGGGGAGCAGATACGCAGTATTTT.

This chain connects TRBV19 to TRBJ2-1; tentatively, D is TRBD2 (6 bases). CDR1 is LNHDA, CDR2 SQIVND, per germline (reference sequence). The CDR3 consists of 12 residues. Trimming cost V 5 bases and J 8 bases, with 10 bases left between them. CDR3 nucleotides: TGTGCCAGTAGTGGGGACTTGGATGAGCAGTTCTTC. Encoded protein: CASSGDLDEQFF.

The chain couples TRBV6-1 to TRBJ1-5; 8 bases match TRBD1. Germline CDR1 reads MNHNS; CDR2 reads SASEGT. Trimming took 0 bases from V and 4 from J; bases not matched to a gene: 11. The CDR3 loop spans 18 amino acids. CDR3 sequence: CASSEARQGKAPNQPQHF. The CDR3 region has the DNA TGTGCCAGCAGTGAAGCGAGACAGGGGAAGGCTCCTAATCAGCCCCAGCATTTT.

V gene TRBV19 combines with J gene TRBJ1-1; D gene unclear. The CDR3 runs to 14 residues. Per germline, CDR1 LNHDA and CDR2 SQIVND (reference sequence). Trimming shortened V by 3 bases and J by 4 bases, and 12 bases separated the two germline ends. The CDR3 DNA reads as TGTGCCAGTAGTATGGGCACCGCGGGCACTGAAGCTTTCTTT. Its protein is CASSMGTAGTEAFF.

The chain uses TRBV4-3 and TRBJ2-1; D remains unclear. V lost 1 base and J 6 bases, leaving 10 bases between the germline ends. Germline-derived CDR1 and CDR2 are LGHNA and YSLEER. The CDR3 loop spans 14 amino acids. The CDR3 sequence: CASSQGLVGNEQFF. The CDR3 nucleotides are TGCGCCAGCAGCCAAGGGTTGGTGGGCAATGAGCAGTTCTTC.

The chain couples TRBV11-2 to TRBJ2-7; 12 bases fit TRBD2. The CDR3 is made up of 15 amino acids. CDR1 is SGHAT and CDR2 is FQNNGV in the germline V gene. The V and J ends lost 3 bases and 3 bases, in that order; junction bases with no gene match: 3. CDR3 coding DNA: TGTGCCAGCAGCTTCGGGACTAGCGGGTTCTACGAGCAGTACTTC. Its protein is CASSFGTSGFYEQYF. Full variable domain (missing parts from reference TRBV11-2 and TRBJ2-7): EAGVAQSPRYKIIEKRQSVAFWCNPISGHATLYWYQQILGQGPKLLIQFQNNGVVDDSQLPKDRFSAERLKGVDSTLKIQPAKLEDSAVYLCASSFGTSGFYEQYFGPGTRLTVT.

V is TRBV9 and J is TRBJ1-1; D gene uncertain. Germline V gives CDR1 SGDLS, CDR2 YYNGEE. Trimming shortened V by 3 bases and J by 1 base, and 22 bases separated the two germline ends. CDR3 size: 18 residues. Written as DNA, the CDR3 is TGTGCCAGCAGCGCGGGAGCAAATCCTAGAACGACGAACACTGAAGCTTTCTTT. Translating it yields CASSAGANPRTTNTEAFF.

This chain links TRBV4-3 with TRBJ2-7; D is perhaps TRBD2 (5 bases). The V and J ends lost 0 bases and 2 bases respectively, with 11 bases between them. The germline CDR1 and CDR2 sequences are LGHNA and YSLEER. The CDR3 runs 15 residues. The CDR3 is CASSQERTGTYEQYF. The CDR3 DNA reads TGCGCCAGCAGCCAAGAACGGACGGGAACCTACGAGCAGTACTTC.

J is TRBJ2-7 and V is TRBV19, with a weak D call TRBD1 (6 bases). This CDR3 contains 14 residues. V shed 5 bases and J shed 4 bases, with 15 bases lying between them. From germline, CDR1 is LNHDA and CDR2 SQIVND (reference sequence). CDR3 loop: CASSLTGLAYEQYF. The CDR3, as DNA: TGTGCCAGTAGTCTTACAGGGCTCGCTTACGAGCAGTACTTC.

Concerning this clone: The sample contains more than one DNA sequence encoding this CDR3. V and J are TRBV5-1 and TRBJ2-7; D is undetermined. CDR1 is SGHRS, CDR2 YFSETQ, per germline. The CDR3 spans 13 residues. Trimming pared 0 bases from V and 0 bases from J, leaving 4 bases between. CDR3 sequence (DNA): TGCGCCAGCAGCTTGGCCAGCTCCTACGAGCAGTACTTC. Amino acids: CASSLASSYEQYF.

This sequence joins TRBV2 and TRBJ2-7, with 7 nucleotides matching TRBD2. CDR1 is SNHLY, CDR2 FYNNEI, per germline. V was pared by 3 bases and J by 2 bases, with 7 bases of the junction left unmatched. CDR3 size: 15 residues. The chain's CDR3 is CASSDGGRGTYEQYF. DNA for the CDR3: TGTGCCAGCAGTGACGGGGGGAGAGGCACCTACGAGCAGTACTTC. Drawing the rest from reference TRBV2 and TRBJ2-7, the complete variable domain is EPEVTQTPSHQVTQMGQEVILRCVPISNHLYFYWYRQILGQKVEFLVSFYNNEISEKSEIFDDQFSVERPDGSNFTLKIRSTKLEDSAMYFCASSDGGRGTYEQYFGPGTRLTVT.

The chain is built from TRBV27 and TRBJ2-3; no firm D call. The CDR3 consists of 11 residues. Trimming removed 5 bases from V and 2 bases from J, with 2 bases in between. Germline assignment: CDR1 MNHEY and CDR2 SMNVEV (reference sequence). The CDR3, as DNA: TGTGCCAGCAGTGACACAGATACGCAGTATTTT. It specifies CASSDTDTQYF.

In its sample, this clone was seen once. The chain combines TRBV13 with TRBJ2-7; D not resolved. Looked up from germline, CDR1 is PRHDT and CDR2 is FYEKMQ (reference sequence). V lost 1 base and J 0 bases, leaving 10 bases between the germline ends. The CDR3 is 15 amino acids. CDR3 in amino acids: CASSLEGLSSYEQYF. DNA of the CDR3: TGTGCCAGCAGCTTAGAAGGCCTGAGCTCCTACGAGCAGTACTTC. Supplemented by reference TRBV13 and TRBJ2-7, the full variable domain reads AAGVIQSPRHLIKEKRETATLKCYPIPRHDTVYWYQQGPGQDPQFLISFYEKMQSDKGSIPDRFSAQQFSDYHSELNMSSLELGDSALYFCASSLEGLSSYEQYFGPGTRLTVT.

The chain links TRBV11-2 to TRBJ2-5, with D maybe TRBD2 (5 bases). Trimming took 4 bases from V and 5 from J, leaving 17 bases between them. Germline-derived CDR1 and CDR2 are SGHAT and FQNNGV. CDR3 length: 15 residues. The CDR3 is CASSSYSRESETQYF. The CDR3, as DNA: TGTGCCAGCAGCTCTTATTCTAGGGAGAGTGAGACCCAGTACTTC.

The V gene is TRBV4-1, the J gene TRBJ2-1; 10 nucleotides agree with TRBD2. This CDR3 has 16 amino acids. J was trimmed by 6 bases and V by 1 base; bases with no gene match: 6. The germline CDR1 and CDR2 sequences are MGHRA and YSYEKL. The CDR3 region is CASSQALAGVSNEQFF. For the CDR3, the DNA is TGCGCCAGCAGCCAAGCCCTAGCGGGAGTTAGCAATGAGCAGTTCTTC.

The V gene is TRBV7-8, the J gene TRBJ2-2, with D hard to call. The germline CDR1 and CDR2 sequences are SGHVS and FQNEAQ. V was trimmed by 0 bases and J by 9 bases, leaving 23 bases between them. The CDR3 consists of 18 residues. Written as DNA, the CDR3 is TGTGCCAGCAGCTTAGCGATCAGTAACGGTCCTCTAGGCCGGGAGCTGTTTTTT. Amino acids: CASSLAISNGPLGRELFF.

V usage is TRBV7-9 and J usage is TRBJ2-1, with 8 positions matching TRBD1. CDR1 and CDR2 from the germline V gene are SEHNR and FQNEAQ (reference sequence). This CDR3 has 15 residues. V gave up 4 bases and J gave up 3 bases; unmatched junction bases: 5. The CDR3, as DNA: TGTGCCAGCAGCTCCAGGGACAGGTACTACAATGAGCAGTTCTTC. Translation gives CASSSRDRYYNEQFF.

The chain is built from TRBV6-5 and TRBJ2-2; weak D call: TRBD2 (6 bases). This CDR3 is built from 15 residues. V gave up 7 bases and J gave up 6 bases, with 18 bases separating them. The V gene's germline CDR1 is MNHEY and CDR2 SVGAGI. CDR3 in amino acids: CASTRWGESAGELFF. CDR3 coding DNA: TGTGCCAGCACCAGATGGGGGGAGTCGGCCGGGGAGCTGTTTTTT.

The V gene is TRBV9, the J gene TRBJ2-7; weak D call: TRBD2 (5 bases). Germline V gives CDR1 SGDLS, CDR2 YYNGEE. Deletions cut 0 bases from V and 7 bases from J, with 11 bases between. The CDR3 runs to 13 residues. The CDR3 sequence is CASSVGHRGEQYF. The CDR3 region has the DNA TGTGCCAGCAGCGTAGGACACAGAGGGGAGCAGTACTTC.

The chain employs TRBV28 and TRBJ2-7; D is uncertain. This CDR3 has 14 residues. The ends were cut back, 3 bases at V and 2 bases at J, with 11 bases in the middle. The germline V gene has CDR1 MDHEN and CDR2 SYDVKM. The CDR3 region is CASSFYNGAYEQYF. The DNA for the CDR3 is TGTGCCAGCAGTTTTTATAACGGTGCCTACGAGCAGTACTTC.

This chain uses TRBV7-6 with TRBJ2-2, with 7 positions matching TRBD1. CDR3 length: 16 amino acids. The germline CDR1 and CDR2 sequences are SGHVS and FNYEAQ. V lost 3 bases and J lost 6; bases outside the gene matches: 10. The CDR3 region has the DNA TGTGCCAGCAGCTTGCCGCGCAGGACAGGCCCCGGGGAGCTGTTTTTT. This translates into CASSLPRRTGPGELFF.

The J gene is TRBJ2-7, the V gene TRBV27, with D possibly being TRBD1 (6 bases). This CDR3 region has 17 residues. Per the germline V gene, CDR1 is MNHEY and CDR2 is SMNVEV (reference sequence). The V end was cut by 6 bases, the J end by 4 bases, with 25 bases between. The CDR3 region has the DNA TGTGCCAGCAGCCTATCAGGACAGCCGTACTCTCCTTACGAGCAGTACTTC. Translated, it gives CASSLSGQPYSPYEQYF.